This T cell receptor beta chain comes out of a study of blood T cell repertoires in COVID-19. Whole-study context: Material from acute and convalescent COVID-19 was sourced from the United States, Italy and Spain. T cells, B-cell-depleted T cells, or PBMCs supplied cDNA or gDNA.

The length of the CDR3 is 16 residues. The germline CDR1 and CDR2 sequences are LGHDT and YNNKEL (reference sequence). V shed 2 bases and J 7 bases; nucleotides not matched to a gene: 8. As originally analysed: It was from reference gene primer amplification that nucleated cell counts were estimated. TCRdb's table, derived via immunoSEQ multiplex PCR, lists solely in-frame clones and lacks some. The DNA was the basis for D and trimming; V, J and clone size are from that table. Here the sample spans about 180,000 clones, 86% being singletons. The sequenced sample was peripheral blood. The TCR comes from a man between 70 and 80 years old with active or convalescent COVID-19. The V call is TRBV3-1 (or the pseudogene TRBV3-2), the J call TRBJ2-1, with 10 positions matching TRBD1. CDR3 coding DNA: TGTGCCAGCAGCCAACCCCCGGGACAGGGGAGGAATGAGCAGTTCTTC. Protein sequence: CASSQPPGQGRNEQFF.